This is a list of T cell receptor beta chains from one sample in a study of blood T cell repertoires in COVID-19. TCRdb's table, derived via immunoSEQ multiplex PCR, lists solely in-frame clones and lacks some. The sample holds about 250,000 clones, around 80% seen once. The sequenced sample consisted of peripheral blood. The receptors originated from a man aged 40-55 years with acute or convalescent COVID-19. Both conserved end residues are part of each CDR3. D genes are given only for firm matches. Clone size appears in some rows only: once, few, many, or a class for an expanded clone.

>TRBV7-2|NA|NA|TRBJ1-2
TGTGCCAGCAGCTTAGGGCAGGAATATGGCTACACCTTC
CASSLGQEYGYTF
>TRBV19|NA|NA|TRBJ2-1
TGTGCCAGCACTAGATCGAGCGGACCTTACAATGAGCAGTTCTTC
CASTRSSGPYNEQFF
>TRBV20-1|TRBD2|once|TRBJ2-1
TGCAGTGCTAGTCTCCCACTAGCGGGAGTCAATGAGCAGTTCTTC
CSASLPLAGVNEQFF
>TRBV6-5|NA|NA|TRBJ1-2
TGTGCCAGCAGTTACGTCAGGACTGGGGATGGCTACACCTTC
CASSYVRTGDGYTF
>TRBV24-1|NA|NA|TRBJ2-2
TGTGCCACCAGTGAATCGACCGGGAGGGAGCTGTTTTTT
CATSESTGRELFF
>TRBV7-2|NA|NA|TRBJ1-2
TGTGCCAGCTCGGAGAGGAATAACTATGGCTACACCTTC
CASSERNNYGYTF
>TRBV24-1|TRBD2|NA|TRBJ2-1
TGTGCCACCAGCAGGGCACTAGCGGAAAAGAACAATGAGCAGTTCTTC
CATSRALAEKNNEQFF
>TRBV9|NA|NA|TRBJ2-3
TGTGCCAGCAGCTTTGGGGAGACAGATACGCAGTATTTT
CASSFGETDTQYF
>TRBV3-1/TRBV3-2|NA|NA|TRBJ2-1
TGTGCCAGCGCACTTCGAGGGGAGCAGTTCTTC
CASALRGEQFF
>TRBV6-1|NA|NA|TRBJ1-4
TGTGCCAGCAGTGATTTGCCACAGGGAGCAACTAATGAAAAACTGTTTTTT
CASSDLPQGATNEKLFF
>TRBV13|TRBD1|NA|TRBJ2-1
TGTGCCAGCAGCTCCCGGGACAGGCACAATGAGCAGTTCTTC
CASSSRDRHNEQFF
>TRBV5-1|TRBD2|NA|TRBJ2-3
TGCGCCAGCAGCTGGACTAGCGGGACTCTACCCACAGATACGCAGTATTTT
CASSWTSGTLPTDTQYF
>TRBV14|TRBD1|NA|TRBJ2-1
TGTGCCAGCAGCCAAGAGCCTGACAGGGGACCTGACAGTGAGCAGTTCTTC
CASSQEPDRGPDSEQFF
>TRBV7-3|TRBD2|NA|TRBJ2-2
TGTGCCAGCAGCTTAGGGACTAGTAGTGTCACCGGGGAGCTGTTTTTT
CASSLGTSSVTGELFF
>TRBV11-3|TRBD2|few|TRBJ2-3
TGTGCCAGCAGCTTGGAGACTAGCGTTAAAGATACGCAGTATTTT
CASSLETSVKDTQYF
>TRBV9|TRBD2|NA|TRBJ2-3
TGTGCCAGCAGCGGTAGCGGGCTTACTACCCCCACAGATACGCAGTATTTT
CASSGSGLTTPTDTQYF
>TRBV5-8|NA|few|TRBJ1-2
TGTGCCAGCAGCTTTCGGACAGAAAACTATGGCTACACCTTC
CASSFRTENYGYTF
>TRBV6-2/TRBV6-3|NA|NA|TRBJ1-6
TGTGCCAGCAGTGGTCAAGCCAAACGAACCTCACCCCTCCACTTT
CASSGQAKRTSPLHF
>TRBV19|TRBD1|NA|TRBJ1-1
TGTGCCAGTAGCATCGGACAGGGCGGCACTGAAGCTTTCTTT
CASSIGQGGTEAFF
>TRBV6-5|NA|NA|TRBJ1-5
TGTGCCAGCAGTCCTAGGGGAAGGTCACAACATTTT
CASSPRGRSQHF
>TRBV29-1|NA|few|TRBJ2-7
TGCAGCGTGCTCGGAGGGGGGGTCGGCTCCTACGAGCAGTACTTC
CSVLGGGVGSYEQYF
>TRBV5-6|NA|once|TRBJ1-2
TGTGCCAGCAGCTTGTTTCCAGGGGCCTATGGCTACACCTTC
CASSLFPGAYGYTF
>TRBV7-9|NA|NA|TRBJ1-1
TGTGCCAGCAGCACTCTGAACACTGAAGCTTTCTTT
CASSTLNTEAFF
>TRBV15|TRBD1|NA|TRBJ1-4
TGTGCCACCAGCAGAGAGACAGGGGGCGCTTTGGCTAATGAAAAACTGTTTTTT
CATSRETGGALANEKLFF
>TRBV30|NA|NA|TRBJ2-7
TGTGCCTGGGGGCTAGACGGACAAATGCAGTACTTC
CAWGLDGQMQYF
>TRBV30|NA|NA|TRBJ1-1
TGTGCCTGGAGGGAGGAGGGTTGGACTGAAGCTTTCTTT
CAWREEGWTEAFF
>TRBV4-2|NA|NA|TRBJ2-6
TGTGCCAGCAGCCGAGCGGATGCTTCTGGGGCCAACGTCCTGACTTTC
CASSRADASGANVLTF
>TRBV29-1|TRBD1|NA|TRBJ1-5
TGCAGCGTCCGGACAGGGGGTCAGCCCCAGCATTTT
CSVRTGGQPQHF
>TRBV18|NA|NA|TRBJ2-1
TGTGCCACCGGAGGGAATGAGCAGTTCTTC
CATGGNEQFF
>TRBV9|TRBD1|NA|TRBJ1-5
TGTGCCAGCAGCGTAGGACAGGGCCGAGATCAGCCCCAGCATTTT
CASSVGQGRDQPQHF
>TRBV11-2|TRBD2|NA|TRBJ2-3
TGTGCCAGCAGCTCGGAGCGGGGATACACAGATACGCAGTATTTT
CASSSERGYTDTQYF
>TRBV2|NA|NA|TRBJ1-3
TGTGCCAGCAGTGGTGGCGGCAGAACCTTACTCTCTGGAAACACCATATATTTT
CASSGGGRTLLSGNTIYF
>TRBV19|TRBD1|once|TRBJ1-2
TGTGCCAGTAGTACACCGACAGGGAAAGTTAAGGGTGGCTACACCTTC
CASSTPTGKVKGGYTF
>TRBV5-1|TRBD1|NA|TRBJ1-4
TGCGCCAGCAGCTCTATAACAGGGGACGGTGAAAAACTGTTTTTT
CASSSITGDGEKLFF
>TRBV29-1|TRBD1|NA|TRBJ1-4
TGCAGCGCCACATATGCAGGGGGCCCAAATGAAAAACTGTTTTTT
CSATYAGGPNEKLFF
>TRBV30|TRBD2|NA|TRBJ2-1
TGTGCCTGGAGTGCCGGACTAGCGGGAGAGGCGTTCTTC
CAWSAGLAGEAFF
>TRBV5-1|TRBD1|NA|TRBJ2-7
TGCGCCAGCAGCGTAAGCAGGGGGCAAGTATACGAGCAGTACTTC
CASSVSRGQVYEQYF
>TRBV9|TRBD2|NA|TRBJ2-3
TGTGCCAGCAGCGGAGCGGGAGGGCTTGCAGATACGCAGTATTTT
CASSGAGGLADTQYF
>TRBV4-3|NA|NA|TRBJ1-1
TGCGCCAGCAGCCAAGAGTTGAGGACAGCCCGTCCGGCGGATTCTGAAGCTTTCTTT
CASSQELRTARPADSEAFF
>TRBV4-3|TRBD2|NA|TRBJ2-1
TGCGCCAGCAGCCAATCCGGACTAGATGGCTACAATGAGCAGTTCTTC
CASSQSGLDGYNEQFF
>TRBV13|NA|NA|TRBJ2-1
TGTGCCAGCAGCTTCACCGGGACACGGAATGAGCAGTTCTTC
CASSFTGTRNEQFF
>TRBV27|TRBD1|once|TRBJ1-2
TGTGCCAGCAGCCCCGGGACAGGTTCGATCGATCGATACACCTTC
CASSPGTGSIDRYTF